The 29 T cell receptor beta chains below were found in one sample sequenced in a study of human T cells and chemical hapten exposure. One entry per CDR3 protein, called by TCRdb with MiXCR from the RACE reads. The sample carries 35,000 to 50,000 distinct CDR3 sequences, around an eighth recorded once. Time point described: pre-sensitization, week 0. Treatment indicated: therapeutic diphenylcyclopropenone sensitization with weekly scalp DPC. Source: whole blood, taken in connection with sensitization to the hapten diphenylcyclopropenone (DPC). The origin of the receptors is a woman in her 30s with alopecia areata. Some clones in this sample may be carry-over from other donors' samples.

Many counts were recorded for this clonotype. The chain is built from TRBV29-1 and TRBJ2-7; D may be TRBD2 (6 bases). V lost 8 bases to trimming and J lost 5 bases, with 16 bases between them. CDR1 and CDR2 (germline): SQVTM, ANQGSEA. The CDR3 runs to 12 residues. CDR3 in amino acids: CSPGLEWHEQYF. The CDR3 nucleotides read TGCAGCCCGGGACTCGAGTGGCACGAGCAGTACTTC.

There are a few counts of this clonotype. This sequence joins TRBV6-2 or TRBV6-3 and TRBJ2-3; 11 nucleotides align to TRBD2. The trim removed 2 bases at V and 6 bases at J, leaving 4 bases unmatched. Germline V gives CDR1 MNHEY, CDR2 SVGEGT. The CDR3 is made up of 15 amino acids. The CDR3 DNA reads as TGTGCCAGCAGTTACCTAGCGGGAGGAGCGGATACGCAGTATTTT. Translation gives CASSYLAGGADTQYF.

This clonotype was seen only a few times. V gene TRBV15 combines with J gene TRBJ1-4; 9 bases are shared with TRBD1. The CDR3 totals 15 residues. Germline loops: CDR1 LNHNV, CDR2 YYDKDF (reference sequence). J was trimmed by 8 bases and V by 4 bases; bases with no gene match: 8. The CDR3 is CATSKEDRGYEKLFF. In DNA, the CDR3 is TGTGCCACCAGCAAGGAAGACAGGGGGTACGAAAAACTGTTTTTT.

This clonotype was observed many times. The chain joins TRBV29-1 to TRBJ1-2; 7 bases agree with TRBD1. Germline-derived CDR1 and CDR2 are SQVTM and ANQGSEA. V trimming: 4 bases; J trimming: 5 bases; junction bases outside the gene matches: 13. The CDR3 runs to 15 residues. CDR3 protein: CSVASPTGFGYGYTF. The CDR3, as DNA: TGCAGCGTTGCCTCCCCGACAGGGTTCGGTTATGGCTACACCTTC.

This clonotype has ten or more counts. V gene TRBV6-6 combines with J gene TRBJ2-6; no firm D call. The CDR3 sequence is 12 residues long. Germline loops: CDR1 MNHNY, CDR2 SVGAGI (reference sequence). Trimming removed 3 bases at V and 15 bases at J, with 12 bases between. The chain's CDR3 is CASSYISRGLTF. CDR3 nucleotide sequence: TGTGCCAGCAGTTATATTTCCCGAGGCCTGACTTTC.

This clonotype was recorded a few times. CDR3 DNA sequence: TGTGCCAGCCTGTCCAGGGGGGCCTACGAGCAGTACTTC. Protein: CASLSRGAYEQYF. The chain recombines TRBV6-1 with TRBJ2-7; D perhaps matches TRBD1 (7 bases). Trimming removed 8 bases at V and 2 bases at J, with 13 bases between. Germline CDR1 reads MNHNS; CDR2 reads SASEGT. The CDR3 loop spans 13 amino acids.

The chain links TRBV27 to TRBJ1-1; 8 bases match TRBD1. CDR3 length equals 15 residues. With 5 bases clipped from V and 1 base from J, the junction kept 6 bases outside the gene matches. CDR1 and CDR2 from the germline V gene are MNHEY and SMNVEV (reference sequence). CDR3 nucleotides: TGTGCCAGCAGTGAGGGAACAGGGGGGAACACTGAAGCTTTCTTT. It specifies CASSEGTGGNTEAFF.

Only a few counts were recorded for this clonotype. The chain uses TRBV4-3 and TRBJ2-2; perhaps TRBD1 as D (6 bases). Trimming removed 0 bases from V and 7 bases from J, with 12 bases in between. Germline V gives CDR1 LGHNA, CDR2 YSLEER. The CDR3 has 15 residues. CDR3 bases: TGCGCCAGCAGCCAAGAGTTGGGGGCTGGCGGGGAGCTGTTTTTT. Protein product: CASSQELGAGGELFF.

The sample holds a few counts of this clonotype. The chain combines TRBV28 with TRBJ2-5, with a tentative D call TRBD1 (6 bases). The germline gives CDR1 MDHEN, CDR2 SYDVKM. CDR3 length: 14 residues. Trimming cost V 6 bases and J 5 bases, with 16 bases left between them. The CDR3 protein is CASSHHGTFETQYF. The CDR3 DNA is TGTGCCAGCAGCCACCACGGGACATTTGAGACCCAGTACTTC.

V is TRBV27 and J is TRBJ1-5; the D is unclear. Germline CDR1 is MNHEY and CDR2 is SMNVEV (reference sequence). Trimming shortened V by 1 base and J by 4 bases, and 8 bases separated the two germline ends. The CDR3 extends over 14 amino acids. The CDR3 nucleotides read TGTGCCAGCAGTTTATTAGGTCTGAATCAGCCCCAGCATTTT. It translates to CASSLLGLNQPQHF.

The chain combines TRBV11-3 with TRBJ2-1; D is undetermined. Germline V lookup: CDR1 SGHNT, CDR2 YENEEA. V was cut by 5 bases and J by 5 bases, with 7 bases left in between. CDR3 length: 12 amino acids. The CDR3, as DNA: TGTGCCAGCAGCCCTGGGAACAATGAGCAGTTCTTC. As protein: CASSPGNNEQFF.

The chain has TRBV6-1 and TRBJ2-1, with 8 bases fitting TRBD2. The CDR3 totals 14 residues. V gave up 5 bases and J gave up 7 bases; unmatched junction bases: 7. Germline V CDR1 and CDR2: MNHNS, SASEGT. The CDR3 spells CASSFSGIVNEQFF. The CDR3 DNA is TGTGCCAGCAGTTTTAGCGGGATTGTAAATGAGCAGTTCTTC.

This rearrangement joins TRBV7-9 to TRBJ1-1, with D possibly matching TRBD1 (6 bases). The germline CDR1 and CDR2 sequences are SEHNR and FQNEAQ (reference sequence). The CDR3 totals 15 residues. Trimming removed 4 bases from V and 5 bases from J, with 17 bases in between. CDR3 in DNA: TGTGCCAGCAGCTCCCCACAAGCAGGGGAAACTGAAGCTTTCTTT. Encoded protein: CASSSPQAGETEAFF.

V is TRBV15 and J is TRBJ2-3; 12 nucleotides line up with TRBD2. CDR3 length equals 18 residues. The V gene end was trimmed by 0 bases and the J gene end by 5 bases; junction bases not matched to a gene: 9. From germline, CDR1 is LNHNV and CDR2 YYDKDF (reference sequence). The CDR3 region is CATSRDLTSGSIGDTQYF. The CDR3 coding sequence is TGTGCCACCAGCAGAGATTTGACTAGCGGGAGCATCGGAGATACGCAGTATTTT.

This clonotype was seen ten or more times. The chain has TRBV27 and TRBJ2-1; 7 positions agree with TRBD2. This CDR3 comprises 16 residues. J lost 10 bases, V lost 5 bases, and 17 bases had no gene match. CDR1 is MNHEY, CDR2 SMNVEV, per germline (reference sequence). CDR3: CASSPPLNRRGKEQFF. DNA for the CDR3: TGTGCCAGCAGTCCCCCCCTAAATCGGCGGGGGAAGGAGCAGTTCTTC.

This clonotype turned up a few times. The genes are TRBV11-2 and TRBJ2-6; D perhaps matches TRBD2 (5 bases). The germline CDR1 and CDR2 sequences are SGHAT and FQNNGV. The CDR3 runs to 20 residues. V was clipped by 0 bases and J by 0 bases, with 18 bases between them. The CDR3: CASSLDHPRSGISGANVLTF. The CDR3 region has the DNA TGTGCCAGCAGCTTAGATCATCCCAGGTCGGGGATCTCTGGGGCCAACGTCCTGACTTTC.

The J gene is TRBJ2-7, the V gene TRBV4-2; the match to TRBD2 covers 7 bases. Germline loops: CDR1 LGHNA, CDR2 YNFKEQ. CDR3 length: 16 amino acids. The junction had 9 bases not matched to a gene; V was cut back by 1 base and J by 3 bases. Written as DNA, the CDR3 is TGTGCCAGCAGCCAAGTGTTTCCTAGCGGCCTCTACGAGCAGTACTTC. Its protein product is CASSQVFPSGLYEQYF.

This clonotype was observed a few times. Written as DNA, the CDR3 is TGTGCCAGCAGCGGGGCGGGAGTTCAGGGTGTTACGCAGTATTTT. This codes for CASSGAGVQGVTQYF. This rearrangement joins TRBV4-2 to TRBJ2-3, with TRBD2 matching 7 bases. The CDR3 covers 15 residues. V was clipped by 5 bases and J by 8 bases; unmatched bases: 13. CDR1 is LGHNA, CDR2 YNFKEQ, per germline.

This chain uses TRBV18 with TRBJ2-7, with D uncertain. The ends were cut back, 6 bases at V and 6 bases at J, with 9 bases in the middle. CDR3 length: 11 residues. Looked up from germline, CDR1 is KGHSH and CDR2 is LQKENI. CDR3 protein: CASSPGSEQYF. The CDR3 DNA reads as TGTGCCAGCTCCCCGGGCTCCGAGCAGTACTTC. Supplemented by reference TRBV18 and TRBJ2-7, the full variable domain reads NAGVMQNPRHLVRRRGQEARLRCSPMKGHSHVYWYRQLPEEGLKFMVYLQKENIIDESGMPKERFSAEFPKEGPSILRIQQVVRGDSAAYFCASSPGSEQYFGPGTRLTVT.

This clonotype showed up many times. V is TRBV20-1 and J is TRBJ2-7; 10 bases are shared with TRBD2. The V segment lost 2 bases and the J segment 2 bases; nucleotides outside the gene matches: 0. The CDR3 contains 13 residues. Germline CDR1 and CDR2: DFQATT and SNEGSKA (reference sequence). The CDR3 region has the DNA TGCAGTGCTAGACTAGCGGGAGCCTACGAGCAGTACTTC. Its translation: CSARLAGAYEQYF.

This clonotype was seen repeatedly, ten times or more. The genes are TRBV19 and TRBJ2-1, with D possibly TRBD2 on 6 matching bases. CDR1 and CDR2 (germline): LNHDA, SQIVND (reference sequence). V dropped 1 base and J dropped 7 bases, with 14 bases sitting between them. CDR3 length equals 15 residues. The CDR3 nucleotides are TGTGCCAGTAGTATAGGACTAGGAGGCGAAAATGAGCAGTTCTTC. Translation gives CASSIGLGGENEQFF.

This clonotype was detected a few times. The gene calls are TRBV20-1 and TRBJ2-2, with 8 nucleotides matching TRBD1. Germline CDR1 and CDR2: DFQATT and SNEGSKA (reference sequence). The CDR3 consists of 14 residues. Trimming took 6 bases from V and 5 from J; bases not matched to a gene: 8. This CDR3 is CSALTGAGTGELFF. In DNA form, the CDR3 reads TGCAGTGCCTTGACAGGGGCTGGGACCGGGGAGCTGTTTTTT.

V is TRBV28 and J is TRBJ1-2, with D unclear. Germline V gene lookup returns CDR1 MDHEN and CDR2 SYDVKM. CDR3 length: 12 amino acids. Between the trimmed V and J ends, which lost 9 bases and 0 bases, there was a span of 8 bases. The CDR3 sequence is CASLVTNYGYTF. As DNA, the CDR3 is TGTGCCAGTCTTGTTACTAACTATGGCTACACCTTC.

This clonotype was counted between two and nine times. This sequence joins TRBV6-5 and TRBJ2-1; D remains ambiguous. CDR3 length: 15 amino acids. Trimming took 4 bases from V and 0 from J, leaving 10 bases between them. The V gene's germline CDR1 is MNHEY and CDR2 SVGAGI. The CDR3 is CASSWNGPSYNEQFF. In DNA form, the CDR3 reads TGTGCCAGCAGTTGGAACGGGCCCTCCTACAATGAGCAGTTCTTC.

This clonotype was seen many times. For the CDR3, the DNA is TGTGCCAGCAGCTCTAGAGGAAGACAGGGGCGAGAAGAGACCCAGTACTTC. This gives the protein CASSSRGRQGREETQYF. The chain uses TRBV7-3 and TRBJ2-5; 8 positions match TRBD1. The ends lost 4 bases at V and 3 bases at J; junction bases unmatched: 13. This CDR3 spans 17 amino acids. Germline V gene data show CDR1 as SGHTA and CDR2 as FQGTGA.

By frequency in the sample, this clonotype is medium-sized. This chain joins TRBV28 and TRBJ1-5; 7 positions agree with TRBD1. Germline-derived CDR1 and CDR2 are MDHEN and SYDVKM. Trimming removed 6 bases from V and 1 base from J; junction bases left unmatched: 9. The CDR3 has 16 amino acids. The CDR3, as DNA: TGTGCCAGCAGCAGACAGGGCCAAGGGAGCAATCAGCCCCAGCATTTT. Protein: CASSRQGQGSNQPQHF.

The table lists this clonotype with many counts. V usage is TRBV28 and J usage is TRBJ2-7, with TRBD2 as a possible D gene (6 bases). The length of the CDR3 is 13 residues. V lost 3 bases, J lost 3 bases, and 9 bases lay in between. Germline loops: CDR1 MDHEN, CDR2 SYDVKM. Written as DNA, the CDR3 is TGTGCCAGCAGTTTGGTAGCGGACTACGAGCAGTACTTC. Protein: CASSLVADYEQYF.

This clonotype was detected ten times or more. The rearrangement joins TRBV18 to TRBJ1-1; weak D call: TRBD1 (5 bases). CDR1 KGHSH and CDR2 LQKENI come from the germline V gene. CDR3 length equals 13 residues. Trimming left V 2 bases short and J 5 bases short, with 9 bases between. CDR3 sequence reads: CASSPEGRTEAFF. The DNA of the CDR3 is TGTGCCAGCTCACCAGAGGGGAGAACTGAAGCTTTCTTT.

This clonotype came up many times. The chain is built from TRBV12-2 and TRBJ2-2; the listed D gene, TRBD2, was not tested against the DNA. TRBV12-2 is noted as a pseudogene. This CDR3 contains 20 residues. CDR3 sequence (DNA): TGTGCAAGTCGCTTAAGGGTTAGCGGGAGGGACCTGGAGATCACCGGGGAGCTGTTTTTT. Translation gives CASRLRVSGRDLEITGELFF.